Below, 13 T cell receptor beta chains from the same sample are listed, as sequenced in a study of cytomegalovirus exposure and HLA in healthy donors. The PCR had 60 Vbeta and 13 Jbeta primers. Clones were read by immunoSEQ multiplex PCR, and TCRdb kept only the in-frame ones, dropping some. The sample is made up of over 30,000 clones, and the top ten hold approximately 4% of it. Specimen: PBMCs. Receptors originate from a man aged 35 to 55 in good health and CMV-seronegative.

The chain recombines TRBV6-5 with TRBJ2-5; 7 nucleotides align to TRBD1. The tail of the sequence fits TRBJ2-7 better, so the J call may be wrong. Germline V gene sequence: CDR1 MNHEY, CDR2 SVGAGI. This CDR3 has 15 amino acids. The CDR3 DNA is TGTGCCAGCACCTGGGCAGGGGGAAAATCGGACGAGCAGTACTTC. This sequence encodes CASTWAGGKSDEQYF.

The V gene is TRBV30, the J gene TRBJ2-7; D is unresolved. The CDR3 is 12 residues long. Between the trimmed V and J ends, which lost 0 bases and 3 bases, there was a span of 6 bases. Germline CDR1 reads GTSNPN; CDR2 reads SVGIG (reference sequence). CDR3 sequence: CAWSVTGYEQYF. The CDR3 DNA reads TGTGCCTGGAGTGTAACGGGCTACGAGCAGTACTTC.

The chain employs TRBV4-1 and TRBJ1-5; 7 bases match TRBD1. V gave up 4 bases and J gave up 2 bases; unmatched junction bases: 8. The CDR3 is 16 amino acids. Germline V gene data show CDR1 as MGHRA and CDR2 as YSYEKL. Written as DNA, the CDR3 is TGCGCCAGCAGCCGGGGACAGCCATCGGGCAATCAGCCCCAGCATTTT. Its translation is CASSRGQPSGNQPQHF.

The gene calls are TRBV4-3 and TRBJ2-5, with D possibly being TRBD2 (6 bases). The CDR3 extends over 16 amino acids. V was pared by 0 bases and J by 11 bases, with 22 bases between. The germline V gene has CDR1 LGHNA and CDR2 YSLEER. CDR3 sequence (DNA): TGCGCCAGCAGCCAAGATTGGGGGTGGACTACCCCGGAGCAGTACTTC. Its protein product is CASSQDWGWTTPEQYF.

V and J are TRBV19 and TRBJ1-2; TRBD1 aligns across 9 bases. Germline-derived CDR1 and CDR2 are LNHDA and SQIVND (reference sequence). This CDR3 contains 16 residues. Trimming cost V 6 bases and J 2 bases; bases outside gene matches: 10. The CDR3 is CASSPYRDRANYGYTF. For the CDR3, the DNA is TGTGCCAGTAGCCCTTATCGGGACAGGGCAAACTATGGCTACACCTTC.

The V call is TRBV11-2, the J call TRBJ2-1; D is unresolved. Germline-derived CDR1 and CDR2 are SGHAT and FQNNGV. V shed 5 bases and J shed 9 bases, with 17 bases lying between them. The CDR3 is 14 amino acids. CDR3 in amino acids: CASSRYTQVFEQFF. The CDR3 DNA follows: TGTGCCAGCAGCCGATACACCCAGGTATTTGAGCAGTTCTTC.

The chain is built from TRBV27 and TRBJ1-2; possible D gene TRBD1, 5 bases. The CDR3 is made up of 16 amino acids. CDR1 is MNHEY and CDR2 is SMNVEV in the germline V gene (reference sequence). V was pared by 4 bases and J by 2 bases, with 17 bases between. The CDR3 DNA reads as TGTGCCAGCAGTTCTTCCCCAGGGAGGAAGAACTATGGCTACACCTTC. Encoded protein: CASSSSPGRKNYGYTF.

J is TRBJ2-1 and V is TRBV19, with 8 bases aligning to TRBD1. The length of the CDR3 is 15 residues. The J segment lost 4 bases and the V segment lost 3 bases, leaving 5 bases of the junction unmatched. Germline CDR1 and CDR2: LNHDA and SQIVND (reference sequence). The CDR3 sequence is CASSIGQGAYNEQFF. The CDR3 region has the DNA TGTGCCAGTAGTATCGGGCAGGGGGCGTACAATGAGCAGTTCTTC.

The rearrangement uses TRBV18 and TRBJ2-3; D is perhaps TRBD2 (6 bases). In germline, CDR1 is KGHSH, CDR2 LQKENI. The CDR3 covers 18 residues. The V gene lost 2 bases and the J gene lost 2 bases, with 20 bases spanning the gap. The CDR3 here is CASSPREASSSLTDTQYF. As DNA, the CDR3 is TGTGCCAGCTCACCAAGGGAGGCTAGCAGTTCCCTCACAGATACGCAGTATTTT.

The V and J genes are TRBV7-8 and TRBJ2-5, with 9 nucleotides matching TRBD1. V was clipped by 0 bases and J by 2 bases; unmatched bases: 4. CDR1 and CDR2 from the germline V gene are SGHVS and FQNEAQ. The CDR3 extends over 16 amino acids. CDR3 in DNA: TGTGCCAGCAGCTTAGCGCCGGGACAGGGTCAAGAGACCCAGTACTTC. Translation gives CASSLAPGQGQETQYF. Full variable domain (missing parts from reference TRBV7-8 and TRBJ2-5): GAGVSQSPRYKVAKRGQDVALRCDPISGHVSLFWYQQALGQGPEFLTYFQNEAQLDKSGLPSDRFFAERPEGSVSTLKIQRTQQEDSAVYLCASSLAPGQGQETQYFGPGTRLLVL.

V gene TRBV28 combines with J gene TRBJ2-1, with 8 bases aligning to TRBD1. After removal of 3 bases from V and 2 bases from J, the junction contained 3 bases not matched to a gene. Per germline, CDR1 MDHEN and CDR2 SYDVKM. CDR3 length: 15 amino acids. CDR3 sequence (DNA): TGTGCCAGCAGTTTCGGGGACAGGACCTACAATGAGCAGTTCTTC. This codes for CASSFGDRTYNEQFF.

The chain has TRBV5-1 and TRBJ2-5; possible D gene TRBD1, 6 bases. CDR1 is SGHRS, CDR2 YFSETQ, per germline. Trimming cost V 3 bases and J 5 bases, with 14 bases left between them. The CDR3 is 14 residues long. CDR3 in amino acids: CASSSDSALETQYF. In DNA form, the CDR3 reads TGCGCCAGCAGCTCGGACAGCGCACTGGAGACCCAGTACTTC.

DNA of the CDR3: TGTGCCTGGAGGCGGGGACTAGCCAGCGGGGAGCTGTTTTTT. This codes for CAWRRGLASGELFF. The V and J genes are TRBV30 and TRBJ2-2, with 9 bases matching TRBD2. In germline, CDR1 is GTSNPN, CDR2 SVGIG (reference sequence). V trimming: 3 bases; J trimming: 7 bases; junction bases outside the gene matches: 6. The CDR3 extends over 14 amino acids.